Shown below are 10 T cell receptor beta chains from a single sample sequenced in a study of chemoradiotherapy in HPV16-positive cancers. Sequencing used immunoSEQ multiplex PCR; TCRdb keeps in-frame clones, though not all of them. This sample has more than 1,500 clones, with roughly 80% found just once. This specimen consisted of tumor tissue, obtained from a patient who underwent chemoradiotherapy. These receptors were obtained from a human donor with HPV-associated anogenital cancer.

This clone was recorded a few times. The chain couples TRBV6-5 to TRBJ1-2; a weak D match, TRBD1 (5 bases). Looked up from germline, CDR1 is MNHEY and CDR2 is SVGAGI. V was pared by 10 bases and J by 0 bases, with 15 bases between. This CDR3 contains 14 residues. The CDR3 loop is CATAKTAANYGYTF. CDR3 coding DNA: TGTGCCACCGCTAAGACAGCTGCTAACTATGGCTACACCTTC.

The V call is TRBV4-2, the J call TRBJ2-7; 9 positions match TRBD2. Trimming cost V 0 bases and J 3 bases; bases outside gene matches: 3. The CDR3 is 15 amino acids. Germline-derived CDR1 and CDR2 are LGHNA and YNFKEQ. CDR3 sequence: CASSQDGSGSYEQYF. The CDR3 DNA reads TGTGCCAGCAGCCAAGATGGTAGCGGGAGCTACGAGCAGTACTTC.

The chain uses TRBV6-5 and TRBJ2-1; possible D gene TRBD2, 6 bases. With 8 bases removed from V and 3 bases from J, the gap between germline ends came to 11 bases. CDR1 is MNHEY, CDR2 SVGAGI, per germline. This CDR3 is built from 13 residues. CDR3 in DNA: TGTGCCAGCCGACGGGACTTCTACAATGAGCAGTTCTTC. It specifies CASRRDFYNEQFF.

This sequence joins TRBV7-9 and TRBJ2-7, with D possibly being TRBD2 (6 bases). Per germline, CDR1 SEHNR and CDR2 FQNEAQ (reference sequence). CDR3 size: 19 residues. V was pared by 7 bases and J by 3 bases, with 31 bases between. The CDR3 DNA reads as TGTGCCAGCACCGGCGATCCCGGGACGGGGGACCCCCTGTACTACGAGCAGTACTTC. Translation gives CASTGDPGTGDPLYYEQYF. The whole variable domain, remainder taken from reference TRBV7-9 and TRBJ2-7, is DTGVSQNPRHKITKRGQNVTFRCDPISEHNRLYWYRQTLGQGPEFLTYFQNEAQLEKSRLLSDRFSAERPKGSFSTLEIQRTEQGDSAMYLCASTGDPGTGDPLYYEQYFGPGTRLTVT.

On this clone itself: One end of the junction varies from germline; a read error may be responsible. The V gene is TRBV6-6, the J gene TRBJ2-7; no definite D call. Germline-derived CDR1 and CDR2 are MNHNY and SVGAGI (reference sequence). CDR3 length: 15 amino acids. In DNA, the CDR3 is TGTGCCAGCAGACTCCGAGACCCGAGCTCCTACGGGCAGTACTTC. This encodes CASRLRDPSSYGQYF.

The V and J genes are TRBV7-2 and TRBJ2-1; D remains ambiguous. CDR1 is SGHTA and CDR2 is FQGNSA in the germline V gene. This CDR3 has 13 amino acids. V was shortened by 1 base and J by 5 bases, with 6 bases between the two germline ends. This chain's CDR3 is CASSLGQNNEQFF. The DNA for the CDR3 is TGTGCCAGCAGCTTAGGGCAGAACAATGAGCAGTTCTTC.

In this sample, this clone turned up once. The chain recombines TRBV10-2 with TRBJ2-5; D may be TRBD1 (5 bases). This CDR3 has 15 amino acids. Germline V gives CDR1 WSHSY, CDR2 SAAADI. Trimming removed 7 bases from V and 0 bases from J, with 15 bases in between. The CDR3 coding sequence is TGCGCCAGCAAAAGGACAACCTTGTACCAAGAGACCCAGTACTTC. Encoded protein: CASKRTTLYQETQYF.

The V call is TRBV6-1, the J call TRBJ1-5, with a weak D call TRBD1 (5 bases). CDR1 is MNHNS and CDR2 is SASEGT in the germline V gene. Trimming stripped 1 base from V and 7 bases from J, with 17 bases between. The CDR3 covers 16 residues. The CDR3 loop reads CASSEEGLGYLQPQHF. Written as DNA, the CDR3 is TGTGCCAGCAGTGAAGAGGGGTTAGGATATCTGCAGCCCCAGCATTTT.

The chain has TRBV19 and TRBJ1-5; TRBD1 matches 7 bases. The CDR3 has 15 residues. The V gene's germline CDR1 is LNHDA and CDR2 SQIVND (reference sequence). V lost 7 bases, J lost 2 bases, and 8 bases stayed unmatched. DNA for the CDR3: TGTGCCAGTAATAAGGGGGCTGATGGCAATCAGCCCCAGCATTTT. Translating gives CASNKGADGNQPQHF.

This clone was counted only a few times. The sample contains more than one DNA sequence encoding this CDR3. This chain uses TRBV11-3 with TRBJ1-2, with D possibly being TRBD1 (6 bases). The CDR3 covers 16 residues. Germline lookup yields CDR1 SGHNT and CDR2 YENEEA. Trimming removed 3 bases at V and 0 bases at J, with 14 bases between. CDR3 sequence (DNA): TGTGCCAGCAGCTTGGAGGGGAGGGGGTCTAACTATGGCTACACCTTC. It is translated as CASSLEGRGSNYGYTF.